This T cell receptor (beta chain) is from a study of Graves' ophthalmopathy and Graves' hyperthyroidism. This clonotype was recorded at least ten times. The germline V gene has CDR1 DFQATT and CDR2 SNEGSKA (reference sequence). The CDR3 totals 13 residues. Between the trimmed V and J ends, which lost 4 bases and 7 bases, there was a span of 16 bases. Only newly diagnosed hyperthyroidism patients aged 18 to 65, with under 2 months' duration, were enrolled. Certain patients, namely those with other autoimmune diseases, uncontrolled infections, pregnancy or lactation, were excluded. Clinical symptoms, serum thyroxine, TRAb, thyroid ultrasound and orbital computed tomography formed the basis of diagnosis. Amplifying from RNA transcripts, the study obtained TCR beta CDR3 regions. HTBI-primed RT-PCR formed the first round, and a multiplex PCR formed the second. TCRdb recomputed calls from the multiplex PCR reads with MiXCR, one row per CDR3 protein. Found here are a few hundred thousand distinct CDR3 sequences, roughly 14% of them singletons; the top ten hold about 7%.

Input material: peripheral blood. This receptor was obtained from a woman aged 18-29 years with stable Graves' hyperthyroidism. V is TRBV20-1 and J is TRBJ1-1; a weak D match, TRBD1 (6 bases). This CDR3 is CSAITLGAREAFF. CDR3 DNA: TGCAGTGCTATAACTTTGGGGGCCCGTGAAGCTTTCTTT.